This T cell receptor (beta chain) was identified in a study of response to subunit inactivated influenza vaccine. This clonotype was detected a few times. MiXCR, applied by TCRdb to the RT-PCR reads, yields one record per CDR3 protein. The data contain about 570,000 distinct CDR3 sequences, 11% of them seen just once; the ten biggest clones take up approximately 11%. These data were also reused for a study on T cells expressing NK-cell markers. That study reports: 5'RACE template switching built TCR beta cDNA with unique molecular identifiers. Underlying the TCR beta repertoires were sorted CD3+CD56+NKG2C+, CD3+CD56+NKG2C- and CD3+CD56-NKG2C+ T cells. Among the eight sequenced donors, seven tested HCMV-seropositive and one tested seronegative. A handful of donors showed these clonotypes also leading the CD3+CD56-NKG2C+ fraction.

The sequence came from a man between 45 and 60 years old who received an inactivated influenza vaccine. The sequencing used PBMCs from blood, collected on the day of vaccination.

CDR3 region: CAVTRGRTGELFF. CDR3 bases: TGTGCTGTGACCAGGGGGCGAACCGGGGAGCTGTTTTTT. The V and J genes are TRBV7-7 and TRBJ2-2; TRBD1 agrees at 8 bases. This CDR3 has 13 amino acids. Germline CDR1 reads SSHAT; CDR2 reads FNYEAQ (reference sequence).